This T cell receptor beta chain was sequenced during a study of T cell responses to AZD1222 COVID-19 vaccine. Whole-study findings and limits: Spike-wide coverage was observed for vaccine-associated CD4 TCRs, with dominant responses at 160-218 and 743-854. Sampled repertoires all dated from after the peak T cell response. A reported finding is that nearly half of spike-specific TCRs target unmutated variant regions.

Timing groups of about 4 and about 12 weeks for second doses were pooled. About this clone itself: The antigen is unknown.

The ends were cut back, 5 bases at V and 7 bases at J, with 8 bases in the middle. There are 12 residues in the CDR3. CDR1 is MNHEY and CDR2 is SVGAGI in the germline V gene. The repertoire was sequenced with immunoSEQ multiplex PCR; TCRdb's copy has only in-frame clones and lacks some. The repertoire holds around 110,000 clones, with around nine tenths as singletons. The source of this sequence is an adult who received the AZD1222 COVID-19 vaccine. Sequenced material: peripheral blood, taken 28 days after the second AZD1222 dose. The V call is TRBV6-5, the J call TRBJ1-4; weak D call: TRBD1 (6 bases). The chain's CDR3 is CASSRTVEKLFF. The CDR3 coding sequence is TGTGCCAGCAGTCGGACAGTTGAAAAACTGTTTTTT.